The clone carrying this TCR beta chain was seen more than once but under ten times. Its specificity is unknown. The data were obtained in a study of yellow fever vaccine responses in identical twins. Deletions cut 5 bases from V and 0 bases from J, with 11 bases between. The germline V gene encodes CDR1 MDHEN and CDR2 SYDVKM. This CDR3 is 16 amino acids long. MiXCR was run by TCRdb on the RT-PCR reads, yielding one entry per CDR3 protein. The sample carries about 5,600 distinct CDR3 sequences, 60% to 80% recorded once. Whole-study findings and limits: Reportedly, the response of twins' T cells to the vaccine seemed partly convergent, partly personalized.

This TCR was recovered from a woman between 18 and 29 years old who received the yellow fever vaccine. Source: T cells from blood (PBMCs), unsorted or a sorted subset (not recorded which), taken before or after yellow fever vaccination (not recorded which). This chain connects TRBV28 to TRBJ2-6; tentative D call: TRBD1 (6 bases). The CDR3 DNA is TGTGCCAGCAGTACATGGACAGACTCTGGGGCCAACGTCCTGACTTTC. Its translation is CASSTWTDSGANVLTF.